The 27 T cell receptor beta chains in this list originate from one sample, sequenced in a study of cytomegalovirus exposure and HLA in healthy donors. Both 60 Vbeta primers and 13 Jbeta primers went into the PCR. This table comes from immunoSEQ multiplex PCR, and its TCRdb copy is limited to in-frame clones, with some not included. The sample contains some 130,000 clones, roughly 80% of which appear only once. The sequencing sample was made of PBMCs. The receptors stem from a middle-aged woman in good health and CMV-seronegative.

This clone was counted a few times. The chain couples TRBV27 to TRBJ2-7; 7 bases map to TRBD2. The CDR3 spans 15 residues. The germline CDR1 and CDR2 sequences are MNHEY and SMNVEV (reference sequence). V was pared by 8 bases and J by 1 base, with 11 bases of the junction left unmatched. The CDR3 nucleotides are TGTGCCAGCGGGTTGGGGGGGACGGCGTCCTACGAGCAGTACTTC. Its protein is CASGLGGTASYEQYF.

This chain uses TRBV21-1 with TRBJ2-3; TRBD1, the table's D call, lacks a check against the DNA. TRBV21-1 is classified as a pseudogene. This CDR3 has 17 residues. The DNA of the CDR3 is TGTGCCAGCAGCAAAGAGGGGGCCGACAGGGGGGAAGATACGCAGTATTTT. Translated, it gives CASSKEGADRGEDTQYF.

This clone occurred many times. V gene TRBV7-2 combines with J gene TRBJ2-7, with 9 bases lining up with TRBD2. This CDR3 contains 16 residues. With V trimmed by 3 bases and J by 0 bases, 6 bases remained unmatched. In germline, CDR1 is SGHTA, CDR2 FQGNSA. In nucleotides, the CDR3 is TGTGCCAGCAGCTTGTCTAGCGGGGATCCCTCCTACGAGCAGTACTTC. Translated: CASSLSSGDPSYEQYF.

The V and J genes are TRBV27 and TRBJ1-1; D is perhaps TRBD1 (5 bases). Germline assignment: CDR1 MNHEY and CDR2 SMNVEV (reference sequence). This CDR3 spans 14 amino acids. V was shortened by 5 bases and J by 0 bases, with 10 bases between the two germline ends. CDR3 sequence reads: CASSPDTMNTEAFF. CDR3 nucleotide sequence: TGTGCCAGCAGTCCGGACACTATGAACACTGAAGCTTTCTTT.

This chain joins TRBV2 and TRBJ2-2; 10 positions match TRBD2. Germline V gives CDR1 SNHLY, CDR2 FYNNEI. V trimming: 6 bases; J trimming: 1 base; junction bases outside the gene matches: 2. This CDR3 is built from 15 residues. The CDR3 region has the DNA TGTGCCAGCAGCAGACTAGCGGGGAACACCGGGGAGCTGTTTTTT. It is translated as CASSRLAGNTGELFF. Full variable domain (missing parts from reference TRBV2 and TRBJ2-2): EPEVTQTPSHQVTQMGQEVILRCVPISNHLYFYWYRQILGQKVEFLVSFYNNEISEKSEIFDDQFSVERPDGSNFTLKIRSTKLEDSAMYFCASSRLAGNTGELFFGEGSRLTVL.

The chain is built from TRBV2 and TRBJ2-7; TRBD2 matches 9 bases. The CDR3 has 18 residues. Germline lookup yields CDR1 SNHLY and CDR2 FYNNEI. The V segment lost 6 bases and the J segment 0 bases; nucleotides outside the gene matches: 15. Written as DNA, the CDR3 is TGTGCCAGCAGGCCCTCCTCTGGTAGCGGGAGTCTCTCCTACGAGCAGTACTTC. Its translation is CASRPSSGSGSLSYEQYF.

The CDR3 spells CATSPRATNEKLFF. In DNA, the CDR3 is TGTGCCACCTCACCCAGGGCAACTAATGAAAAACTGTTTTTT. J is TRBJ1-4 and V is TRBV15, with a tentative D call TRBD1 (5 bases). Trimming removed 8 bases from V and 0 bases from J, with 10 bases in between. CDR1 and CDR2 from the germline V gene are LNHNV and YYDKDF (reference sequence). This CDR3 contains 14 residues.

This clone was seen only once. V usage is TRBV27 and J usage is TRBJ1-1, with no clear D. V lost 1 base, J lost 1 base, and 7 bases lay in between. The CDR3 consists of 14 residues. Germline V gene sequence: CDR1 MNHEY, CDR2 SMNVEV (reference sequence). The CDR3 sequence: CASSLLTGNTEAFF. CDR3 DNA: TGTGCCAGCAGTTTATTGACTGGGAACACTGAAGCTTTCTTT.

The V call is TRBV25-1, the J call TRBJ2-1; 9 bases fit TRBD2. The CDR3 is 15 amino acids. From germline, CDR1 is MGHDK and CDR2 SYGVNS. Unmatched junction bases numbered 11, after V lost 6 bases and J lost 8 bases. CDR3 sequence reads: CASSRGAGGIDEQFF. The CDR3 coding sequence is TGTGCCAGCAGCAGGGGAGCGGGAGGAATTGATGAGCAGTTCTTC.

This clone was detected a few times. This rearrangement joins TRBV10-2 to TRBJ2-3; tentatively, D is TRBD1 (6 bases). Germline-derived CDR1 and CDR2 are WSHSY and SAAADI. Trimming took off 2 bases at V and 6 bases at J, with 12 bases between the two ends. This CDR3 region has 14 residues. The CDR3 DNA sequence: TGCGCCAGCAGTGAGCTGGCTAGGGGGGATACGCAGTATTTT. Translation: CASSELARGDTQYF.

The chain recombines TRBV4-3 with TRBJ1-1; 9 bases fit TRBD1. V was pared by 1 base and J by 6 bases, with 6 bases of the junction left unmatched. The CDR3 has 15 amino acids. CDR1 is LGHNA, CDR2 YSLEER, per germline. CDR3 coding DNA: TGCGCCAGCAGCCAAGCCCGCCGGACAGGGGCTGAAGCTTTCTTT. Its protein product is CASSQARRTGAEAFF.

The chain is built from TRBV13 and TRBJ2-4, with 10 bases that match TRBD1. After removal of 4 bases from V and 6 bases from J, the junction contained 9 bases not matched to a gene. The CDR3 is 16 amino acids. CDR1 is PRHDT and CDR2 is FYEKMQ in the germline V gene (reference sequence). The CDR3 loop is CASSSRQGASINIQYF. In nucleotides, the CDR3 is TGTGCCAGCAGCTCGCGACAGGGGGCTTCGATAAACATTCAGTACTTC.

The chain carries TRBV2 and TRBJ2-2, with TRBD2 matching over 12 bases. Trimming took 10 bases from V and 6 from J; bases not matched to a gene: 15. The CDR3 has 17 amino acids. CDR1 and CDR2 (germline): SNHLY, FYNNEI. Here the CDR3 reads CATDPFTSGGKSGELFF. The CDR3 DNA is TGTGCCACTGACCCCTTTACTAGCGGGGGGAAATCCGGGGAGCTGTTTTTT. The variable domain in full, with the rest retrieved from reference TRBV2 and TRBJ2-2, is EPEVTQTPSHQVTQMGQEVILRCVPISNHLYFYWYRQILGQKVEFLVSFYNNEISEKSEIFDDQFSVERPDGSNFTLKIRSTKLEDSAMYFCATDPFTSGGKSGELFFGEGSRLTVL.

The CDR3 DNA reads TGTGCCAGCAGCTTAGATTCGGCTAGCGGGGGAAATACGCAGTATTTT. Protein sequence: CASSLDSASGGNTQYF. The rearrangement joins TRBV7-2 to TRBJ2-3; 10 nucleotides match TRBD2. V was pared by 1 base and J by 7 bases, with 8 bases of the junction left unmatched. Germline CDR1 SGHTA, CDR2 FQGNSA. The CDR3 extends over 16 amino acids.

The chain has TRBV27 and TRBJ1-2; TRBD1 matches at 10 bases. The germline CDR1 and CDR2 sequences are MNHEY and SMNVEV (reference sequence). The CDR3 totals 18 residues. The V and J ends lost 6 bases and 7 bases, in that order; junction bases with no gene match: 20. DNA of the CDR3: TGTGCCAGCAGCGCCAACTTTTTCGGGACAGGGGATTTTCGTGGCTACACCTTC. Translating it yields CASSANFFGTGDFRGYTF.

V gene TRBV6-1 combines with J gene TRBJ1-2, with D hard to call. CDR1 is MNHNS, CDR2 SASEGT, per germline. CDR3 length: 14 amino acids. V gave up 1 base and J gave up 8 bases, with 14 bases separating them. DNA for the CDR3: TGTGCCAGCAGTGAAGGGCGGGTCAACGGGGGCTACACCTTC. It is translated as CASSEGRVNGGYTF.

This chain uses TRBV4-1 with TRBJ2-2, with 13 bases fitting TRBD2. This CDR3 spans 17 amino acids. Germline lookup yields CDR1 MGHRA and CDR2 YSYEKL. Germline trimming cut 0 bases from V and 8 bases from J; bases unmatched to any gene: 6. CDR3 sequence (DNA): TGCGCCAGCAGCCAAGATCGGACTAGCGGGAGTGGTGGGGAGCTGTTTTTT. This encodes CASSQDRTSGSGGELFF.

This clone was counted a few times. J is TRBJ2-6 and V is TRBV6-5; D is possibly TRBD1 (6 bases). Germline V gene lookup returns CDR1 MNHEY and CDR2 SVGAGI. The CDR3 sequence is 14 residues long. V gave up 6 bases and J gave up 11 bases, with 17 bases separating them. CDR3 residues: CASSYPGQLDVLTF. In nucleotides, the CDR3 is TGTGCCAGCAGCTACCCGGGACAATTGGACGTCCTGACTTTC.

The chain carries TRBV19 and TRBJ2-7; 11 bases line up with TRBD1. V was clipped by 10 bases and J by 6 bases; unmatched bases: 8. Germline CDR1 and CDR2: LNHDA and SQIVND (reference sequence). This CDR3 comprises 13 residues. The CDR3 nucleotides are TGTGCCACCGGGACAGGGGGTCCGGCCGAGCAGTACTTC. Protein sequence: CATGTGGPAEQYF.

Points on this clone: The germline gene is not matched at one end of the junction; a read error may be the cause. This sample also contains other DNA sequences that code for the same CDR3. The chain employs TRBV4-1 and TRBJ1-5, with 9 bases that match TRBD1. Germline lookup yields CDR1 MGHRA and CDR2 YSYEKL. This CDR3 contains 15 residues. The CDR3 reads CASSQGDRANQPQHF. CDR3 coding DNA: TGCGCTAGCAGCCAGGGGGACAGGGCCAATCAGCCCCAGCATTTT.

V usage is TRBV6-5 and J usage is TRBJ1-2; TRBD1 matches at 7 bases. V dropped 10 bases and J dropped 4; count of bases not matched to a gene: 12. This CDR3 has 14 residues. The germline gives CDR1 MNHEY, CDR2 SVGAGI. Here the CDR3 DNA reads TGTGCCACCAGAGACAGGGTATCTGCCTATGGCTACACCTTC. It specifies CATRDRVSAYGYTF.

This chain uses TRBV7-2 with TRBJ1-2; no reliable D call. In germline, CDR1 is SGHTA, CDR2 FQGNSA. Between the trimmed V and J ends, which lost 5 bases and 4 bases, there was a span of 17 bases. This CDR3 is built from 15 residues. The CDR3 loop is CASSPSPRGIYGYTF. The CDR3 bases are TGTGCCAGCAGCCCTTCCCCCCGCGGGATCTATGGCTACACCTTC.

The rearrangement joins TRBV19 to TRBJ2-2, with D possibly TRBD2 on 6 matching bases. The germline V gene encodes CDR1 LNHDA and CDR2 SQIVND (reference sequence). V lost 4 bases and J lost 6, with 12 bases in between. This CDR3 has 14 residues. CDR3 sequence reads: CASSKLAGPGELFF. Here the CDR3 DNA reads TGTGCCAGTAGTAAACTAGCAGGCCCCGGGGAGCTGTTTTTT.

The gene calls are TRBV27 and TRBJ2-2, with 9 bases lining up with TRBD2. The V gene end was trimmed by 5 bases and the J gene end by 6 bases; junction bases not matched to a gene: 7. The CDR3 covers 15 residues. The germline gives CDR1 MNHEY, CDR2 SMNVEV (reference sequence). CDR3 DNA sequence: TGTGCCAGCAGTGTCCAGGCTAGCGGGGCCGGGGAGCTGTTTTTT. It yields the protein CASSVQASGAGELFF.

This chain joins TRBV7-6 and TRBJ1-1; a weak D match, TRBD1 (5 bases). The germline V gene encodes CDR1 SGHVS and CDR2 FNYEAQ. This CDR3 spans 14 amino acids. Between the trimmed V and J ends, which lost 1 base and 8 bases, there was a span of 14 bases. The CDR3 protein is CASSLELGYREAFF. Written as DNA, the CDR3 is TGTGCCAGCAGCTTAGAGTTAGGGTACAGGGAAGCTTTCTTT.

V and J are TRBV30 and TRBJ2-4, with D perhaps matching TRBD2 (5 bases). Germline V CDR1 and CDR2: GTSNPN, SVGIG (reference sequence). Trimming removed 2 bases at V and 0 bases at J, with 26 bases between. This CDR3 region has 20 residues. The CDR3 DNA follows: TGTGCCTGGAGTACCTACTACCTAGCCGGGGTCGAAGTAGCCAAAAACATTCAGTACTTC. Its protein product is CAWSTYYLAGVEVAKNIQYF.

J is TRBJ2-5 and V is TRBV4-2; 11 bases map to TRBD2. The J call may be wrong; the DNA end is better matched by TRBJ2-7. CDR3 size: 18 residues. Germline loops: CDR1 LGHNA, CDR2 YNFKEQ. CDR3 DNA: TGTGCCAGCAGCCAAGAATTACTTACTAGCGGGAGTTTCTACGAGCAGTACTTC. Translated: CASSQELLTSGSFYEQYF.